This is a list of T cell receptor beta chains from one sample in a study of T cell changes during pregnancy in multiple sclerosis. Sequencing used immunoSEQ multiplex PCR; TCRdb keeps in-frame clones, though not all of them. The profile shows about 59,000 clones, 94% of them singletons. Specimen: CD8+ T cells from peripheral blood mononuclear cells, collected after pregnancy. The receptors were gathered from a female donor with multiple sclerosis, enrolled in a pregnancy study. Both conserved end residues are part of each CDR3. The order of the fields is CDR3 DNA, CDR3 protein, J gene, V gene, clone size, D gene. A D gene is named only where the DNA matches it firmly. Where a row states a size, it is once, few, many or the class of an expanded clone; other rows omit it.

DNA: TGTGCCAGCAGTTTTTGGCAGGGCGCCGGGGAGCTGTTTTTT
CDR3: CASSFWQGAGELFF
J: TRBJ2-2
V: TRBV27
size: .
D: .

DNA: TGTGCCAGCAGCCCCCGGGGGGCGCCCACCTACGAGCAGTACTTC
CDR3: CASSPRGAPTYEQYF
J: TRBJ2-7
V: TRBV7-6
size: .
D: .

DNA: TGTGCCAGCAGTTTAACGGGGTTTCCCTACGAGCAGTACTTC
CDR3: CASSLTGFPYEQYF
J: TRBJ2-7
V: TRBV28
size: .
D: .

DNA: TGTGCCAGCAGCTCCGGGACTAGCGGGCCCGTCTCCTACAATGAGCAGTTCTTC
CDR3: CASSSGTSGPVSYNEQFF
J: TRBJ2-1
V: TRBV5-6
size: .
D: TRBD2

DNA: TGTGCCAGCAGCCTCGGACCAGGGGATGGTCAGCCCCAGCATTTT
CDR3: CASSLGPGDGQPQHF
J: TRBJ1-5
V: TRBV28
size: .
D: .

DNA: TGTGCCTGGAGTGACGGACTTTTTAACGAGCAGTACTTC
CDR3: CAWSDGLFNEQYF
J: TRBJ2-7
V: TRBV30
size: .
D: .

DNA: TGCGCCAGCAGCCAAGATTTAAGACAGGGTCACTATGGCTACACCTTC
CDR3: CASSQDLRQGHYGYTF
J: TRBJ1-2
V: TRBV4-3
size: .
D: TRBD1

DNA: TGTGCCAGCGCCAGGGGGGAGACCTACGAGCAGTACTTC
CDR3: CASARGETYEQYF
J: TRBJ2-7
V: TRBV7-6
size: .
D: .

DNA: TGTGCCAATCTTGCGGCGGGAGGGCCCCGAATTACGCAGTATTTT
CDR3: CANLAAGGPRITQYF
J: TRBJ2-3
V: TRBV2
size: .
D: TRBD2

DNA: TGTGCCTGGAGTGGGGTAGCGGGGCTTACTACTAGCACAGATACGCAGTATTTT
CDR3: CAWSGVAGLTTSTDTQYF
J: TRBJ2-3
V: TRBV30
size: .
D: TRBD2

DNA: TGTGCCAGCAGGGACAGGGCCTCCTACGAGCAGTACTTC
CDR3: CASRDRASYEQYF
J: TRBJ2-7
V: TRBV6-6
size: .
D: TRBD1

DNA: TGTGCCAGCAGTTTATCCCAGACAGGCAACTATGGCTACACCTTC
CDR3: CASSLSQTGNYGYTF
J: TRBJ1-2
V: TRBV27
size: .
D: .

DNA: TGCGCCAGCAGCTTGGCCCAGGGAGGACTAGGGACCTACGAGCAGTACTTC
CDR3: CASSLAQGGLGTYEQYF
J: TRBJ2-7
V: TRBV5-1
size: .
D: TRBD2

DNA: TGCAGCGGGCGGGCGAGGGGGAACTCTGGGGCCAACGTCCTGACTTTC
CDR3: CSGRARGNSGANVLTF
J: TRBJ2-6
V: TRBV29-1
size: .
D: .

DNA: TGCGCCAGCAGCCAAGGACGGACTAGCGTGTACGAGCAGTACTTC
CDR3: CASSQGRTSVYEQYF
J: TRBJ2-7
V: TRBV4-3
size: once
D: TRBD2

DNA: TGTGCCAGCAGTGAACTTCCTCAGCCCCAGCATTTT
CDR3: CASSELPQPQHF
J: TRBJ1-5
V: TRBV2
size: .
D: .

DNA: TGTGCCAGCAGTTCTACCCCAAGAAGCGGGAGAAGTGCAGATACGCAGTATTTT
CDR3: CASSSTPRSGRSADTQYF
J: TRBJ2-3
V: TRBV27
size: .
D: TRBD2

DNA: TGTGCCAGCAGCGGCGGACAGCCCAAGAACACTGAAGCTTTCTTT
CDR3: CASSGGQPKNTEAFF
J: TRBJ1-1
V: TRBV7-9
size: .
D: .

DNA: TGTGCCGTTCTACAGGGGGAGTACGAGCAGTACTTC
CDR3: CAVLQGEYEQYF
J: TRBJ2-7
V: TRBV10-3
size: .
D: TRBD1

DNA: TGTGCCTGGAGTCCCCGGCGGGGGGGGCAAGAGACCCAGTACTTC
CDR3: CAWSPRRGGQETQYF
J: TRBJ2-5
V: TRBV30
size: .
D: TRBD2

DNA: TGTGCCAGCAGCTTAAGAAAGAGCTCCTACAATGAGCAGTTCTTC
CDR3: CASSLRKSSYNEQFF
J: TRBJ2-1
V: TRBV11-3
size: once
D: .

DNA: TGTGCCAGCAGCTTAGCAGTTAGCGGGGGCTCCAATAGCAATGAGCAGTTCTTC
CDR3: CASSLAVSGGSNSNEQFF
J: TRBJ2-1
V: TRBV7-8
size: .
D: TRBD2

DNA: TGTGCCAGTAGCCCCGGTGGCGGGAGGGTCTACGAGCAGTACTTC
CDR3: CASSPGGGRVYEQYF
J: TRBJ2-7
V: TRBV19
size: .
D: TRBD2

DNA: TGTGCCAGCAGAAACAGGGGTCCGAACACTGAAGCTTTCTTT
CDR3: CASRNRGPNTEAFF
J: TRBJ1-1
V: TRBV19
size: few
D: TRBD1

DNA: TGTGCCAGCAGCGCACAGGGGTTCTACGAGCAGTACTTC
CDR3: CASSAQGFYEQYF
J: TRBJ2-7
V: TRBV9
size: .
D: TRBD1

DNA: TGTGCCAGCGCGGGGGAAGGTGAGGGCTACACCTTC
CDR3: CASAGEGEGYTF
J: TRBJ1-2
V: TRBV9
size: .
D: .

DNA: TGTGCCAGCACCTATGGAGGTAATCAGCCCCAGCATTTT
CDR3: CASTYGGNQPQHF
J: TRBJ1-5
V: TRBV2
size: few
D: .

DNA: TGTGCCAGTAGTCCCGACAGGGGGCGTCGGACTGAAGCTTTCTTT
CDR3: CASSPDRGRRTEAFF
J: TRBJ1-1
V: TRBV19
size: few
D: TRBD1

DNA: TGTGCCAGCAGCCGAGGACTAGTTCCCTACAATGAGCAGTTCTTC
CDR3: CASSRGLVPYNEQFF
J: TRBJ2-1
V: TRBV7-7
size: .
D: TRBD2

DNA: TGCGCCAGCAGCTTCGGGACAGGGCCCGTGGGGTTCTTC
CDR3: CASSFGTGPVGFF
J: TRBJ2-1
V: TRBV5-1
size: .
D: TRBD1

DNA: TGTGCCAGCAGTGAGAAACAGGGCGCGCACGAGCAGTACTTC
CDR3: CASSEKQGAHEQYF
J: TRBJ2-7
V: TRBV2
size: .
D: .

DNA: TGTGCCAGCAGTGCCGGGACAGGGGTCGAGCAGTACTTC
CDR3: CASSAGTGVEQYF
J: TRBJ2-7
V: TRBV6-6
size: .
D: TRBD1

DNA: TGTGCCAGCAGCTTTAGGGGAGGGGATGGCTACACCTTC
CDR3: CASSFRGGDGYTF
J: TRBJ1-2
V: TRBV5-4
size: .
D: .

DNA: TGCGCCAGCAGCCAAGAGCTCGAGACTAGCGGCAATGAGCAGTTCTTC
CDR3: CASSQELETSGNEQFF
J: TRBJ2-1
V: TRBV4-1
size: .
D: TRBD2

DNA: TGTGCCAGTAGTATTTCGGGTCTAGCGGGAGTAATCGGTGAAACCTCTTCTAGCACAGATACGCAGTATTTT
CDR3: CASSISGLAGVIGETSSSTDTQYF
J: TRBJ2-3
V: TRBV19
size: .
D: TRBD2

DNA: TGTGGGGGGACAGGGGGGCACGAGCAGTACTTC
CDR3: CGGTGGHEQYF
J: TRBJ2-7
V: TRBV9
size: .
D: TRBD1

DNA: TGTGCCGGTACAGGGGATAGCTCCTACGAGCAGTACTTC
CDR3: CAGTGDSSYEQYF
J: TRBJ2-7
V: TRBV5-8
size: .
D: TRBD1

DNA: TGTGCCATCAGTGAGCCACCTCAAGGGGTAACCGCTAGCACAGATACGCAGTATTTT
CDR3: CAISEPPQGVTASTDTQYF
J: TRBJ2-3
V: TRBV10-3
size: .
D: .

DNA: TGTGCCAGCCGAGGGTACGAGCAGTACTTC
CDR3: CASRGYEQYF
J: TRBJ2-7
V: TRBV11-2
size: .
D: .

DNA: TGTGCCAGCAGATTAGACAGCTACGAGCAGTACTTC
CDR3: CASRLDSYEQYF
J: TRBJ2-7
V: TRBV5-4
size: .
D: .

DNA: TGCGCCAGCAGCCAAGTGTTGCCGGGAGGGCCTGGGAATGAGCAGTTCTTC
CDR3: CASSQVLPGGPGNEQFF
J: TRBJ2-1
V: TRBV4-3
size: .
D: TRBD2

DNA: TGTGCCAGTAGCCGTAATGAGGGGGCGCACTACAATGAGCAGTTCTTC
CDR3: CASSRNEGAHYNEQFF
J: TRBJ2-1
V: TRBV9
size: .
D: TRBD1

DNA: TGCGCCAGCAGCTTAGGAGCATCCGCGAGGCAATACAATGAGCAGTTCTTC
CDR3: CASSLGASARQYNEQFF
J: TRBJ2-1
V: TRBV5-1
size: .
D: .

DNA: TGTGCCAGCAGTTTGGGTTCAGGGTCCTACGAGCAGTACTTC
CDR3: CASSLGSGSYEQYF
J: TRBJ2-7
V: TRBV27
size: .
D: .

DNA: TGTGCCAGCAGCTCCGTGGAGACCACCACCGGGGAGCTGTTTTTT
CDR3: CASSSVETTTGELFF
J: TRBJ2-2
V: TRBV11-2
size: .
D: .